Sequencing of this T cell receptor beta chain was carried out in a study of T cells in Graves' hyperthyroidism and ophthalmopathy. Thyroid ultrasound, orbital computed tomography, clinical symptoms, and serum thyroxine and TRAb underpinned diagnoses. The trim removed 8 bases at V and 3 bases at J, leaving 11 bases unmatched. The CDR3 extends over 17 amino acids. There are many counts of this clonotype. It was RNA transcripts that yielded the amplified TCR beta CDR3 regions. HTBI primers were the set used in a first-round RT-PCR of the TCR CDR3. TCRdb used MiXCR to reprocess the multiplex PCR reads, holding one entry per CDR3 protein. The sample carries approximately 610,000 distinct CDR3 sequences, 14% to 15% recorded once.

The sequence came from a middle-aged woman with Graves' ophthalmopathy. The chain employs TRBV12-3 or TRBV12-4 and TRBJ2-2; TRBD1 aligns across 11 bases. Material for sequencing was blood. This chain's CDR3 is CASGRTGGAQDTGELFF. The DNA for the CDR3 is TGTGCCAGCGGGCGGACAGGGGGCGCTCAGGACACCGGGGAGCTGTTTTTT.